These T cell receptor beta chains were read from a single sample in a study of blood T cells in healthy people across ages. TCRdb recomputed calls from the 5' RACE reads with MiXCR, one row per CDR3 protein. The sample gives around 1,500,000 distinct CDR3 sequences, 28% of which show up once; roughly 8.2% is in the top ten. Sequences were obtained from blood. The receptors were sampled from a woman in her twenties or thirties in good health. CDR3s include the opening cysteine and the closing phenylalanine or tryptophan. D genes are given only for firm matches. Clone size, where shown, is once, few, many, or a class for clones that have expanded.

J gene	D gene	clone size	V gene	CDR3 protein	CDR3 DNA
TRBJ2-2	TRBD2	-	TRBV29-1	CSLRRGDTGELFF	TGCAGCTTACGGCGGGGGGACACCGGGGAGCTGTTTTTT
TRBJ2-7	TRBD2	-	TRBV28	CASSTLGRSSYEQYF	TGTGCCAGCAGTACCCTCGGGAGGAGCTCCTACGAGCAGTACTTC
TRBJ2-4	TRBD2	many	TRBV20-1	CSAKPGRVAGLAKNIQYF	TGCAGTGCTAAACCCGGGAGGGTAGCGGGATTAGCCAAAAACATTCAGTACTTC
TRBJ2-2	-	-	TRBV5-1	CASSLREPNTGELFF	TGCGCCAGCAGCTTGAGGGAACCGAACACCGGGGAGCTGTTTTTT
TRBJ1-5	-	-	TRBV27	CASRNTGKVNQPQHF	TGTGCCAGCAGAAACACAGGGAAAGTTAATCAGCCCCAGCATTTT
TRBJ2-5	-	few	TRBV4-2	CASSQAGQTQETQYF	TGTGCCAGCAGCCAGGCGGGACAAACACAAGAGACCCAGTACTTC
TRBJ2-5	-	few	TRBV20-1	CSARNGAVKETQYF	TGCAGTGCCCGAAACGGGGCCGTTAAAGAGACCCAGTACTTC
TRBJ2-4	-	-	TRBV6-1	CASSEARQDSLTPIAKNIQYF	TGTGCCAGCAGTGAAGCGCGGCAGGACTCATTAACACCTATAGCCAAAAACATTCAGTACTTC
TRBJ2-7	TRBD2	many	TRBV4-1	CASSQVLAGDEQYF	TGCGCCAGCAGCCAAGTGCTAGCGGGGGACGAGCAGTACTTC
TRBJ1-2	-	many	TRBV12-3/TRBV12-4	CASSLLGANYGYTF	TGTGCCAGCAGCTTATTGGGGGCTAACTATGGCTACACCTTC
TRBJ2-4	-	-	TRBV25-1	CASSDLTGGQNIQYF	TGTGCCAGCAGTGACCTGACGGGGGGCCAAAACATTCAGTACTTC
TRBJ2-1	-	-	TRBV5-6	CASSLAWREQFF	TGTGCCAGCAGCTTGGCCTGGCGTGAGCAGTTCTTC
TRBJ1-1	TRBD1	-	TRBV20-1	CSAYLGQGPSEAFF	TGCAGTGCTTACCTCGGACAGGGCCCGTCTGAAGCTTTCTTT
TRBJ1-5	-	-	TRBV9	CASSADSRSNQPQHF	TGTGCCAGCAGCGCCGACAGTAGGAGCAATCAGCCCCAGCATTTT
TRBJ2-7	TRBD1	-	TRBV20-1	CSALSDRVHEQYF	TGCAGTGCTCTCTCGGACAGGGTCCACGAGCAGTACTTC
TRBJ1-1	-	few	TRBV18	CASSRPTGEAFF	TGTGCCAGCTCACGACCGACCGGTGAAGCTTTCTTT
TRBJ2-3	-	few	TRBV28	CAGSFRGLLTDTQYF	TGTGCCGGCAGTTTTCGTGGCCTACTCACAGATACGCAGTATTTT
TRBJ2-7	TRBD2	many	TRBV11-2	CASSLGGLAGQEQYF	TGTGCCAGCAGCTTAGGAGGACTAGCGGGACAAGAGCAGTACTTC
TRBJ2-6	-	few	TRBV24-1	CATSDPGTSGANVLTF	TGTGCCACCAGTGATCCCGGGACTTCTGGGGCCAACGTCCTGACTTTC
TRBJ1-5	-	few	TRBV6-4	CANSNQPQHF	TGTGCCAACTCAAATCAGCCCCAGCATTTT
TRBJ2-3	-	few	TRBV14	CASSLRVSTSTDTQYF	TGTGCCAGCAGCTTGCGGGTTTCCACTAGCACAGATACGCAGTATTTT
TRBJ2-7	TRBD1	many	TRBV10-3	CAISEEGAQYEQYF	TGTGCCATCAGTGAGGAGGGGGCGCAGTACGAGCAGTACTTC
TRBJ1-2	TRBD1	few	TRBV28	CASTEGGTGRAGGYTF	TGTGCCAGCACCGAAGGGGGGACAGGGCGGGCCGGCGGCTACACCTTC
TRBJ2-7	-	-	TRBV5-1	CASSRDDSYEQYF	TGCGCCAGCAGCCGGGACGACTCCTACGAGCAGTACTTC